The 26 T cell receptor beta chains below come from one sample, sequenced in a study of cytomegalovirus exposure and HLA in healthy donors. 13 Jbeta primers and 60 Vbeta primers were used for the PCR. TCRdb's table, derived via immunoSEQ multiplex PCR, lists solely in-frame clones and lacks some. The table has some 140,000 clones, 65% to 85% seen once. The sample comprised PBMCs. The receptor set was obtained from a man younger than 35 in good health and CMV-seronegative.

This sequence joins TRBV28 and TRBJ1-4; D is perhaps TRBD1 (6 bases). CDR1 is MDHEN and CDR2 is SYDVKM in the germline V gene. The length of the CDR3 is 15 residues. Trimming took off 5 bases at V and 8 bases at J, with 18 bases between the two ends. The CDR3 reads CASSGGGRLKEKLFF. The CDR3 bases are TGTGCCAGCAGTGGGGGGGGGCGACTAAAAGAAAAACTGTTTTTT.

This clone was observed once. The V gene is TRBV4-1, the J gene TRBJ1-5; a possible D gene is TRBD1 (5 bases). The CDR3 covers 16 residues. Trimming took off 4 bases at V and 4 bases at J, with 17 bases between the two ends. Germline CDR1 is MGHRA and CDR2 is YSYEKL. CDR3 bases: TGCGCCAGCAGCCCTTCGCAGGGTTCGAAAAATCAGCCCCAGCATTTT. This codes for CASSPSQGSKNQPQHF.

The rearrangement uses TRBV4-1 and TRBJ2-7; a possible D gene is TRBD1 (5 bases). Looked up from germline, CDR1 is MGHRA and CDR2 is YSYEKL. The CDR3 is 15 residues long. Trimming took 1 base from V and 2 from J, leaving 12 bases between them. The CDR3 protein is CASSQGQGPTYEQYF. The CDR3 DNA sequence: TGCGCCAGCAGCCAAGGGCAGGGCCCAACCTACGAGCAGTACTTC.

This rearrangement joins TRBV6-5 to TRBJ1-1, with TRBD1 as a possible D gene (5 bases). V gave up 7 bases and J gave up 7 bases, with 10 bases separating them. The germline V gene encodes CDR1 MNHEY and CDR2 SVGAGI. This CDR3 is 11 amino acids long. CDR3 amino acids: CASTQTGEAFF. Here the CDR3 DNA reads TGTGCCAGCACCCAAACAGGTGAAGCTTTCTTT.

This clone was seen a few times. This rearrangement joins TRBV28 to TRBJ1-2; D is perhaps TRBD1 (5 bases). Trimming took 3 bases from V and 3 from J, leaving 11 bases between them. Germline values: CDR1 MDHEN, CDR2 SYDVKM. CDR3 size: 14 residues. The CDR3 nucleotides read TGTGCCAGCAGTTTTTGGGGCGGGGACTATGGCTACACCTTC. Translating it yields CASSFWGGDYGYTF.

This chain uses TRBV6-5 with TRBJ2-3; possibly TRBD1 for D (6 bases). V lost 6 bases and J lost 6, with 13 bases in between. The germline gives CDR1 MNHEY, CDR2 SVGAGI. The CDR3 runs 13 residues. In nucleotides, the CDR3 is TGTGCCAGCAGCCCCCGAGGGGGTGATACGCAGTATTTT. Its translation: CASSPRGGDTQYF.

J is TRBJ2-5 and V is TRBV18; 8 bases are a match to TRBD2. V shed 3 bases, J shed 2 bases, and the junction held 5 bases outside the gene matches. Germline CDR1 KGHSH, CDR2 LQKENI. This CDR3 has 15 residues. This CDR3 reads CASSPNSGAQETQYF. In nucleotides, the CDR3 is TGTGCCAGCTCACCTAATAGCGGGGCACAAGAGACCCAGTACTTC.

The J gene is TRBJ1-3, the V gene TRBV2; weak D call: TRBD1 (5 bases). V gave up 6 bases and J gave up 0 bases, with 9 bases separating them. The CDR3 spans 14 residues. CDR1 is SNHLY and CDR2 is FYNNEI in the germline V gene. The CDR3 bases are TGTGCCAGCAGGGACGGACACTCTGGAAACACCATATATTTT. Amino acids: CASRDGHSGNTIYF. Together with reference TRBV2 and TRBJ1-3, the CDR3 gives the full variable domain: EPEVTQTPSHQVTQMGQEVILRCVPISNHLYFYWYRQILGQKVEFLVSFYNNEISEKSEIFDDQFSVERPDGSNFTLKIRSTKLEDSAMYFCASRDGHSGNTIYFGEGSWLTVV.

This clone was observed a few times. The rearrangement joins TRBV9 to TRBJ1-3; D is unresolved. The germline V gene encodes CDR1 SGDLS and CDR2 YYNGEE. V was shortened by 0 bases and J by 4 bases, with 5 bases between the two germline ends. The CDR3 is 13 residues long. The CDR3 protein is CASSVAPGNTIYF. Here the CDR3 DNA reads TGTGCCAGCAGCGTAGCCCCGGGAAACACCATATATTTT.

This chain links TRBV5-1 with TRBJ2-7, with TRBD1 as a possible D gene (6 bases). With 7 bases removed from V and 4 bases from J, the gap between germline ends came to 18 bases. Looked up from germline, CDR1 is SGHRS and CDR2 is YFSETQ. This CDR3 spans 14 amino acids. This CDR3 reads CASAAPGEVYEQYF. The CDR3 nucleotides are TGCGCCAGCGCAGCACCAGGGGAAGTTTACGAGCAGTACTTC.

This clone was recorded a few times. V usage is TRBV28 and J usage is TRBJ2-7; maybe TRBD2 (7 bases). The CDR3 contains 15 residues. Trimming left V 6 bases short and J 0 bases short, with 15 bases between. Germline V gene lookup returns CDR1 MDHEN and CDR2 SYDVKM. DNA of the CDR3: TGTGCCAGCAGCCGCGGGGGCAGCCTCTCCTACGAGCAGTACGTC. Translated: CASSRGGSLSYEQYV.

This clone was picked up one time. The chain uses TRBV29-1 and TRBJ2-7, with 9 bases aligning to TRBD1. With V trimmed by 5 bases and J by 4 bases, 6 bases remained unmatched. Per the germline V gene, CDR1 is SQVTM and CDR2 is ANQGSEA. The CDR3 covers 13 residues. The CDR3 nucleotides read TGCAGCGTTCGGGACAGGGAAGAGTACGAGCAGTACTTC. Translation: CSVRDREEYEQYF.

V usage is TRBV27 and J usage is TRBJ2-1; TRBD2 agrees at 7 bases. CDR1 is MNHEY, CDR2 SMNVEV, per germline (reference sequence). Trimming removed 3 bases from V and 8 bases from J; junction bases left unmatched: 10. The CDR3 contains 15 residues. CDR3 DNA sequence: TGTGCCAGCAGTTTCACCCAGACTAGCCGCGATGAGCAGTTCTTC. Its translation: CASSFTQTSRDEQFF.

The chain carries TRBV10-3 and TRBJ2-3, with 9 bases fitting TRBD2. V was clipped by 3 bases and J by 1 base; unmatched bases: 11. This CDR3 spans 18 amino acids. Looked up from germline, CDR1 is ENHRY and CDR2 is SYGVKD. The CDR3 sequence: CAISDSSGKRGGTDTQYF. The CDR3 bases are TGTGCCATCAGTGACTCATCAGGGAAGCGGGGGGGCACAGATACGCAGTATTTT.

Concerning this clone itself: Relative to the germline gene, one junction end is altered; a read error may explain this. The rearrangement links TRBV6-4 to TRBJ2-6, with TRBD2 matching over 10 bases. The CDR3 totals 15 residues. Germline CDR1 MRHNA, CDR2 SNTAGT. The CDR3 loop reads CASSSGGAGANGLTF. CDR3 nucleotides: TGTGCCAGCAGCAGCGGGGGGGCTGGGGCCAACGGCCTGACTTTC.

The rearrangement uses TRBV5-4 and TRBJ2-5; 9 bases are a match to TRBD1. The CDR3 is 17 amino acids. V lost 0 bases to trimming and J lost 2 bases; unmatched junction nucleotides: 8. Germline V CDR1 and CDR2: SGHNT, YYREEE (reference sequence). The CDR3 DNA follows: TGTGCCAGCAGCTTGGACGTTGGGACAGGGAGTCAAGAGACCCAGTACTTC. Protein: CASSLDVGTGSQETQYF.

This clone has only a few counts. The chain has TRBV6-4 and TRBJ1-1; maybe TRBD1 (6 bases). There are 15 residues in the CDR3. Germline loops: CDR1 MRHNA, CDR2 SNTAGT. V gave up 5 bases and J gave up 3 bases, with 16 bases separating them. The CDR3 sequence is CASSCPIQGDTEAFF. The CDR3 DNA is TGTGCCAGCAGTTGTCCTATACAGGGAGACACTGAAGCTTTCTTT.

J is TRBJ2-6 and V is TRBV4-2; D gene uncertain. The CDR3 is 17 amino acids. The ends were cut back, 1 base at V and 0 bases at J, with 10 bases in the middle. Per germline, CDR1 LGHNA and CDR2 YNFKEQ. The CDR3 DNA reads as TGTGCCAGCAGCCAAGTCCAGGCTCGCTCTGGGGCCAACGTCCTGACTTTC. It specifies CASSQVQARSGANVLTF.

This clone was recorded a few times. V gene TRBV7-9 combines with J gene TRBJ1-4; perhaps TRBD1 as D (6 bases). Trimming left V 5 bases short and J 8 bases short, with 21 bases between. The germline CDR1 and CDR2 sequences are SEHNR and FQNEAQ (reference sequence). The CDR3 contains 16 residues. The CDR3 sequence: CASSQGVAGEGEKLFF. In nucleotides, the CDR3 is TGTGCCAGCAGCCAAGGGGTTGCAGGGGAGGGCGAAAAACTGTTTTTT.

J is TRBJ1-1 and V is TRBV6-5; 10 bases are shared with TRBD1. This CDR3 contains 15 residues. The J segment lost 5 bases and the V segment lost 7 bases, leaving 10 bases of the junction unmatched. Looked up from germline, CDR1 is MNHEY and CDR2 is SVGAGI. The DNA of the CDR3 is TGTGCCAGCATCCGGACGACAGGGGGCGCTACTGAAGCTTTCTTT. Protein: CASIRTTGGATEAFF.

The genes are TRBV5-8 and TRBJ1-1; D is possibly TRBD1 (6 bases). The germline V and J ends were trimmed by 3 bases and 5 bases, with 23 bases remaining between them. This CDR3 is 17 amino acids long. Germline loops: CDR1 SGHTS, CDR2 YDEGEE. CDR3 residues: CASSYETGSLLGTEAFF. CDR3 nucleotides: TGTGCCAGCAGCTATGAGACAGGTTCCCTGCTAGGGACTGAAGCTTTCTTT. Drawing the rest from reference TRBV5-8 and TRBJ1-1, the complete variable domain is EAGVTQSPTHLIKTRGQQATLRCSPISGHTSVYWYQQALGLGLQFLLWYDEGEERNRGNFPPRFSGRQFPNYSSELNVNALELEDSALYLCASSYETGSLLGTEAFFGQGTRLTVV.

This chain joins TRBV25-1 and TRBJ2-5; TRBD2 agrees at 9 bases. The germline CDR1 and CDR2 sequences are MGHDK and SYGVNS. CDR3 length equals 15 residues. V shed 1 base and J 6 bases; nucleotides not matched to a gene: 6. The CDR3 sequence: CASSELSTSGQTQYF. Written as DNA, the CDR3 is TGTGCCAGCAGTGAATTGTCAACTAGCGGGCAGACCCAGTACTTC.

The J gene is TRBJ1-1, the V gene TRBV4-2; TRBD1 aligns across 9 bases. The CDR3 has 17 amino acids. After removal of 3 bases from V and 5 bases from J, the junction contained 13 bases not matched to a gene. CDR1 LGHNA and CDR2 YNFKEQ come from the germline V gene. Here the CDR3 reads CASSHGPGQGSATEAFF. CDR3 sequence (DNA): TGTGCCAGCAGCCATGGTCCGGGACAGGGAAGCGCTACTGAAGCTTTCTTT.

The chain carries TRBV7-2 and TRBJ2-6; D call uncertain. The CDR3 spans 16 residues. V shed 0 bases and J shed 4 bases, with 10 bases lying between them. Germline CDR1 and CDR2: SGHTA and FQGNSA. The DNA for the CDR3 is TGTGCCAGCAGCTTAGCGTTTACAACCGGGGCCAACGTCCTGACTTTC. This gives the protein CASSLAFTTGANVLTF.

This chain links TRBV7-6 with TRBJ1-6; D not resolved. The V and J ends lost 5 bases and 7 bases respectively, with 12 bases between them. Per germline, CDR1 SGHVS and CDR2 FNYEAQ. The CDR3 consists of 14 residues. DNA for the CDR3: TGTGCCAGCAGCAAAACGACTTTGAATTCACCCCTCCACTTT. It encodes CASSKTTLNSPLHF.

This clone was seen only a few times. The chain uses TRBV28 and TRBJ2-5, with 10 positions matching TRBD1. The CDR3 spans 15 residues. Per the germline V gene, CDR1 is MDHEN and CDR2 is SYDVKM. V lost 5 bases and J lost 5; bases outside the gene matches: 8. The CDR3 DNA reads TGTGCCAGCAGTCCTGGACAGGGGGAGACGGAGACCCAGTACTTC. Translating gives CASSPGQGETETQYF.